Given below is one T cell receptor (beta chain) in context. Its antigen is not identified. The library came from three nested PCR rounds adapted from ARM-PCR protocols. TCRdb reprocessed the multiplex PCR reads via MiXCR and lists one record per CDR3 protein. The table shows some 97,000 distinct CDR3 sequences, with approximately 65% occurring only once. No cell sorting was done before RNA was extracted from the tissue. The normal lung tissue was taken more than 3 cm from the tumor edge. The data derive from a study of tumor and adjacent non-tumor tissue in lung cancer. Study summary: Patients were aged about 30 to 76, about ten men and roughly 5 women, stage I to III.

CDR3 length: 14 amino acids. V was shortened by 0 bases and J by 6 bases, with 12 bases between the two germline ends. CDR1 MGHRA and CDR2 YSYEKL come from the germline V gene. Broader study findings: Tumor TCR diversity, when higher, was linked to shorter survival. TCR diversity was significantly greater in tumor than normal lung tissue. Top 100 clones took a larger repertoire share in normal lung.

The sequence derives from a man younger than 45 with non-small cell lung cancer. V gene TRBV4-1 combines with J gene TRBJ2-7, with D perhaps matching TRBD1 (6 bases). Sequences were obtained from distant non-tumor lung tissue. In DNA, the CDR3 is TGCGCCAGCAGCCAAGACACAGGGCGAGGCGAGCAGTACTTC. It translates to CASSQDTGRGEQYF.